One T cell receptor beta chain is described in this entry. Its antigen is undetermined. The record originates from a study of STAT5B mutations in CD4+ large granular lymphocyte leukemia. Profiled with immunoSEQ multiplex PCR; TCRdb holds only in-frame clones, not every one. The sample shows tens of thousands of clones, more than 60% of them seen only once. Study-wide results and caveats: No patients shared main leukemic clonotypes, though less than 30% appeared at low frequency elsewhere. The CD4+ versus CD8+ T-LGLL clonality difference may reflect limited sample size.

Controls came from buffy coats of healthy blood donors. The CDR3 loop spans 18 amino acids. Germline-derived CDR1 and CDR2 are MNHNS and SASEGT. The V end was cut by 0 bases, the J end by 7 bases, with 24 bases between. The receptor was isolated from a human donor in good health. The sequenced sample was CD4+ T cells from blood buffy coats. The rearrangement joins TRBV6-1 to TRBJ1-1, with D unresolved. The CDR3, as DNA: TGTGCCAGCAGTGAAGCGCGGAGTGGATGGTCGGGGAGTGTTGAAGCTTTCTTT. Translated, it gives CASSEARSGWSGSVEAFF.